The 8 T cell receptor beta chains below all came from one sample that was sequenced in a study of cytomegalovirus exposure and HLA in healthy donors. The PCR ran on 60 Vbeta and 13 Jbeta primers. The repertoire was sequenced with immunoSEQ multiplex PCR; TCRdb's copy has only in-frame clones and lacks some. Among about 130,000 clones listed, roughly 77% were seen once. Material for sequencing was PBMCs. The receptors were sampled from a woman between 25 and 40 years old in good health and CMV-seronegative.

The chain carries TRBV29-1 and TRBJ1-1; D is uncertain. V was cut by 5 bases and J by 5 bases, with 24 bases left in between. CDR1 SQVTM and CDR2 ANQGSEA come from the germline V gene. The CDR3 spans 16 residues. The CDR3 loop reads CSVKNRASKSGTEAFF. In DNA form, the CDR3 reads TGCAGCGTTAAAAATAGGGCCTCGAAATCGGGGACTGAAGCTTTCTTT.

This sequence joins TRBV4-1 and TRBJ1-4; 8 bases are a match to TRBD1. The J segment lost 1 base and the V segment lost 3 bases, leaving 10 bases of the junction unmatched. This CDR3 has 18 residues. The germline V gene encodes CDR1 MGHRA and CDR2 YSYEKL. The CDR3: CASSHPRTGQGTNEKLFF. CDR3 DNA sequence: TGCGCCAGCAGCCACCCCCGGACAGGGCAGGGAACTAATGAAAAACTGTTTTTT.

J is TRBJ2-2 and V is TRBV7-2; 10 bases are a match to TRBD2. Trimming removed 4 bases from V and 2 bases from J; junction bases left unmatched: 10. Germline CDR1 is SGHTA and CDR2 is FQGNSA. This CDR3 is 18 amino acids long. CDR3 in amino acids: CASSYMTLAGLNTGELFF. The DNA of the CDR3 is TGTGCCAGCAGCTATATGACACTAGCGGGACTTAACACCGGGGAGCTGTTTTTT.

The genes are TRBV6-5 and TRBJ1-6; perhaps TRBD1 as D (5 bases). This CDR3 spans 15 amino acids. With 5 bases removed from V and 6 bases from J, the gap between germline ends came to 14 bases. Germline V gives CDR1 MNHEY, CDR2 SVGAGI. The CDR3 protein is CASSGPQGLNSPLHF. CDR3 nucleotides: TGTGCCAGCAGTGGGCCCCAGGGCCTTAATTCACCCCTCCACTTT.

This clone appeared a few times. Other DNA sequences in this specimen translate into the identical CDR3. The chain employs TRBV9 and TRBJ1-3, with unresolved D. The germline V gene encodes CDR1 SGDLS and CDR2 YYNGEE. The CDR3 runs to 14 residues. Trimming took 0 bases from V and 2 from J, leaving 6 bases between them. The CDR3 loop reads CASSVGTAGNTIYF. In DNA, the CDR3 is TGTGCCAGCAGCGTAGGGACTGCTGGAAACACCATATATTTT.

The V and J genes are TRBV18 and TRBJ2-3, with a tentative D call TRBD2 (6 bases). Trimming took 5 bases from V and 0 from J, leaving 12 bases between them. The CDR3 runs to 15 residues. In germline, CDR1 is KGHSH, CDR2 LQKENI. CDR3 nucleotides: TGTGCCAGCTCAAAACCAGGGACTAGCACAGATACGCAGTATTTT. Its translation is CASSKPGTSTDTQYF.

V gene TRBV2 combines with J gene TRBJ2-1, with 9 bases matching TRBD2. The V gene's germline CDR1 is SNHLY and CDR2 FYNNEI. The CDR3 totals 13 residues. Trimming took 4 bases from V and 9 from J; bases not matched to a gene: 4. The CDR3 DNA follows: TGTGCCAGCAGTGGCAATAGCGGGGGTGAGCAGTTCTTC. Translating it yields CASSGNSGGEQFF.

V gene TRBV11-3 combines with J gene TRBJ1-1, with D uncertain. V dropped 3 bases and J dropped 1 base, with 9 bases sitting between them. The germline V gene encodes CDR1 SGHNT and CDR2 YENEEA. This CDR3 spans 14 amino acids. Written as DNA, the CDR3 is TGTGCCAGCAGCTTTAGTCTCCAGAACACTGAAGCTTTCTTT. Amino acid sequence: CASSFSLQNTEAFF. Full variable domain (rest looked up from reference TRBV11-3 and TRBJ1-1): EAGVVQSPRYKIIEKKQPVAFWCNPISGHNTLYWYLQNLGQGPELLIRYENEEAVDDSQLPKDRFSAERLKGVDSTLKIQPAELGDSAVYLCASSFSLQNTEAFFGQGTRLTVV.